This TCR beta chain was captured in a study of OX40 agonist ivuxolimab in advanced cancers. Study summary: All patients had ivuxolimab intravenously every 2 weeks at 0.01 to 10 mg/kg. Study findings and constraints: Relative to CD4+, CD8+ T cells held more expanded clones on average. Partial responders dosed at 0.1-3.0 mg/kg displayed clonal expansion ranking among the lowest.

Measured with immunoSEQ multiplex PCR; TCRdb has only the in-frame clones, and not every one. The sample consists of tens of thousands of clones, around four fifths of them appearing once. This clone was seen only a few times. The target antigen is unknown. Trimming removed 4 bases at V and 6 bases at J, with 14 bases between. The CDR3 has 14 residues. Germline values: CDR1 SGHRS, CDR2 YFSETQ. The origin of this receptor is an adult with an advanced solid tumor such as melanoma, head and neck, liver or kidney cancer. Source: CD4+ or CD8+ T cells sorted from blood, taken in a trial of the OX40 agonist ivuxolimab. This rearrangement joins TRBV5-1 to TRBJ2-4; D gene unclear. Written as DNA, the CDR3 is TGCGCCAGCAGCACCAGGAATTCGTCAAACATTCAGTACTTC. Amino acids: CASSTRNSSNIQYF.